This T cell receptor beta chain derives from a study of technical replicates of blood from a few donors. The data were produced by immunoSEQ multiplex PCR, yet TCRdb's version contains in-frame clones alone and is incomplete. This sample carries 65,000 to 80,000 clones, 90% to 95% of them seen once, and the ten largest clones take approximately 0.35%. The clonotype originates from a human donor in good health. The sequenced sample was T cells isolated from PBMCs.

CDR3: CASSRPPGMETQYF. DNA of the CDR3: TGTGCCAGCAGCCGCCCCCCCGGGATGGAGACCCAGTACTTC. The V call is TRBV7-2, the J call TRBJ2-5; TRBD2 is a possible D gene (5 bases). The CDR3 sequence is 14 residues long. Germline values: CDR1 SGHTA, CDR2 FQGNSA. Trimming removed 5 bases at V and 5 bases at J, with 15 bases between.